The 8 T cell receptor beta chains listed next were all sequenced from one sample in a study of shared clonotypes between healthy human individuals. Profiling relied on immunoSEQ multiplex PCR, and the TCRdb table lists in-frame clones only, not all of them. Here the sample spans about 1 million clones, roughly 80% being singletons. Sequencing used memory CD4+ T cells sorted from blood. Stated subset: CD45RA-negative fraction. Source of these receptors: a man younger than 35 in good health.

This sequence joins TRBV5-5 and TRBJ1-3, with D unclear. Trimming stripped 4 bases from V and 1 base from J, with 6 bases between. Germline V lookup: CDR1 SGHKS, CDR2 YYEKEE (reference sequence). The CDR3 extends over 13 amino acids. In nucleotides, the CDR3 is TGTGCCAGCAGCCAAGAGTCTGGAAACACCATATATTTT. It is translated as CASSQESGNTIYF.

The chain recombines TRBV5-4 with TRBJ2-5; 13 bases fit TRBD2. Unmatched junction bases numbered 8, after V lost 4 bases and J lost 5 bases. The CDR3 covers 16 residues. The V gene's germline CDR1 is SGHNT and CDR2 YYREEE (reference sequence). The CDR3: CASSLRTSGSGETQYF. Written as DNA, the CDR3 is TGTGCCAGCAGCCTACGGACTAGCGGGAGCGGGGAGACCCAGTACTTC.

J is TRBJ1-5 and V is TRBV19; D gene uncertain. Germline-derived CDR1 and CDR2 are LNHDA and SQIVND (reference sequence). The CDR3 has 15 amino acids. The ends were cut back, 6 bases at V and 0 bases at J, with 12 bases in the middle. Written as DNA, the CDR3 is TGTGCCAGTAGGTTACCCGGGAATAGCAATCAGCCCCAGCATTTT. Amino acid sequence: CASRLPGNSNQPQHF.

This clone turned up a few times. The chain joins TRBV11-2 to TRBJ1-1, with 7 bases lining up with TRBD1. The CDR3 spans 13 residues. Looked up from germline, CDR1 is SGHAT and CDR2 is FQNNGV. With 4 bases clipped from V and 5 bases from J, the junction kept 4 bases outside the gene matches. The CDR3 sequence is CASSSQQGTEAFF. For the CDR3, the DNA is TGTGCCAGCAGCTCCCAACAGGGGACTGAAGCTTTCTTT.

The J gene is TRBJ2-3, the V gene TRBV28, with 7 bases identical to TRBD2. The CDR3 loop spans 15 amino acids. Losses at the gene ends were 7 bases for V and 0 bases for J; bases not matched to a gene: 7. Germline CDR1 reads MDHEN; CDR2 reads SYDVKM. DNA for the CDR3: TGTGCCAGCAAAGAGACGGGGGGTAGCACAGATACGCAGTATTTT. Its protein product is CASKETGGSTDTQYF.

The chain employs TRBV11-2 and TRBJ2-7; no clear D gene. This CDR3 has 14 amino acids. Germline V gene data show CDR1 as SGHAT and CDR2 as FQNNGV. The V end lost 2 bases, the J end lost 9 bases, and 17 bases lay between the germline ends. The CDR3 here is CASSLSSDLRRQYF. As DNA, the CDR3 is TGTGCCAGCAGCTTATCTAGTGATCTGCGGAGGCAGTACTTC. Combining the CDR3 with reference TRBV11-2 and TRBJ2-7 gives the whole variable domain EAGVAQSPRYKIIEKRQSVAFWCNPISGHATLYWYQQILGQGPKLLIQFQNNGVVDDSQLPKDRFSAERLKGVDSTLKIQPAKLEDSAVYLCASSLSSDLRRQYFGPGTRLTVT.

Comment on this clone: This sequence may be a read error, since a much larger clone differs from it by one base. J is TRBJ1-3 and V is TRBV19; 7 nucleotides agree with TRBD1. The CDR3 totals 15 residues. Germline V gene lookup returns CDR1 LNHDA and CDR2 SQIVND (reference sequence). DNA of the CDR3: TGTGCCAGTAGTGGACAGGAGAGCTCTGGATACACCATATATTTT. Protein product: CASSGQESSGYTIYF.

The rearrangement uses TRBV25-1 and TRBJ1-1; 8 nucleotides line up with TRBD1. V lost 5 bases to trimming and J lost 4 bases; unmatched junction nucleotides: 3. From germline, CDR1 is MGHDK and CDR2 SYGVNS. This CDR3 contains 13 residues. Here the CDR3 reads CASSQGASTEAFF. Here the CDR3 DNA reads TGTGCCAGCAGTCAGGGGGCGAGCACTGAAGCTTTCTTT.